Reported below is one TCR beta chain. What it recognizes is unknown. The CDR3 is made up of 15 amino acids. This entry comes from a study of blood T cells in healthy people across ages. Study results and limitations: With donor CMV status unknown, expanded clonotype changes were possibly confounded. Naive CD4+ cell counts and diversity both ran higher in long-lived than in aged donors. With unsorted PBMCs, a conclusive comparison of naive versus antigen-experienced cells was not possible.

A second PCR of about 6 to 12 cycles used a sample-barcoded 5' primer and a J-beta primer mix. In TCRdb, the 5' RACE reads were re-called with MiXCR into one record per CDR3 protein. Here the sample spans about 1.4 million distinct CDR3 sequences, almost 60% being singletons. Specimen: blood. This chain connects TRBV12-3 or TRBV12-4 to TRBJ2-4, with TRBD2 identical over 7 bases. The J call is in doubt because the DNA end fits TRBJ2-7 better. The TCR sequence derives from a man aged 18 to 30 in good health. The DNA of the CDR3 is TGTGCCAGCAGTTTAGGGGGGGAGGGCCTGGACGAGCAGTACTTC. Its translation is CASSLGGEGLDEQYF.